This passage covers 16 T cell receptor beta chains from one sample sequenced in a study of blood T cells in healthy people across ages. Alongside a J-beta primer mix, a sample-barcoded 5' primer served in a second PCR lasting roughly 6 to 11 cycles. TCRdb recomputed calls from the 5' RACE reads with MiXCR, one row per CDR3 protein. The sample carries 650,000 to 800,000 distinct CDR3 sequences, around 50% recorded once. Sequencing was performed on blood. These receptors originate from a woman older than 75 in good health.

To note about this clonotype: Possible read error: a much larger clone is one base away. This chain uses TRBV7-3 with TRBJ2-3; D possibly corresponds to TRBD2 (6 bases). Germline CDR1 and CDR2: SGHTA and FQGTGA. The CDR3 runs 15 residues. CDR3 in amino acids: CANSLLGGRVDTQYF. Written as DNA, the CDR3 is TGTGCCAACAGCTTACTCGGGGGTCGGGTAGATACGCAGTATTTT.

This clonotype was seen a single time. CDR3 sequence: CASSQRCEQYF. CDR3 coding DNA: TGTGCCAGCAGCCAACGATGTGAGCAGTACTTC. This chain links TRBV3-1 with TRBJ2-5; no reliable D call. Germline-derived CDR1 and CDR2 are LGHDT and YNNKEL (reference sequence). This CDR3 has 11 amino acids. V was clipped by 2 bases and J by 11 bases, with 9 bases between them.

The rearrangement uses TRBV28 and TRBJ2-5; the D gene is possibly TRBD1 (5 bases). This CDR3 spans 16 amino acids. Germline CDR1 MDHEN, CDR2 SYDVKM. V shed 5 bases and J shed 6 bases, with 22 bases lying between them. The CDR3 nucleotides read TGTGCCAGCAGTCTAAAGGGGCCCCAAGGGGCAAAGACCCAGTACTTC. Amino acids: CASSLKGPQGAKTQYF.

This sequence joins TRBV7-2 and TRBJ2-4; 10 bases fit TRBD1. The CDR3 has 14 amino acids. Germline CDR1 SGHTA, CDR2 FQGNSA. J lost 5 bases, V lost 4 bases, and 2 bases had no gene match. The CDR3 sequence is CASSSGQGENIQYF. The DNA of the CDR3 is TGTGCCAGCAGCTCCGGACAGGGGGAAAACATTCAGTACTTC.

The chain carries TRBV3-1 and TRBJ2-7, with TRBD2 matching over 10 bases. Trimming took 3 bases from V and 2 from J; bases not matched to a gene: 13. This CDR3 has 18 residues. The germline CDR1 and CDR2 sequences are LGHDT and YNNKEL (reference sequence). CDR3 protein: CASSQEVLAGVSPYEQYF. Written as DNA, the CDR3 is TGTGCCAGCAGCCAGGAGGTGCTAGCGGGAGTCTCACCCTACGAGCAGTACTTC.

The CDR3 sequence: CASSHTSGQAFTGYTF. In DNA form, the CDR3 reads TGTGCCAGCAGCCACACCTCGGGACAGGCCTTCACTGGGTACACCTTC. The chain carries TRBV7-9 and TRBJ1-2; 8 bases are shared with TRBD1. J lost 11 bases, V lost 5 bases, and 19 bases had no gene match. The CDR3 is made up of 16 amino acids. From germline, CDR1 is SEHNR and CDR2 FQNEAQ (reference sequence).

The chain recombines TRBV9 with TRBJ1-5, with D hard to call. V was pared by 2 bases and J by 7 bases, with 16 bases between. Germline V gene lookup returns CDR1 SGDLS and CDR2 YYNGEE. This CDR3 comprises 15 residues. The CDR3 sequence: CASSVSSGVGQPQHF. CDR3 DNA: TGTGCCAGCAGCGTTTCGAGTGGGGTCGGCCAGCCCCAGCATTTT. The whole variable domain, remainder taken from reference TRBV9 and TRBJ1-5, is DSGVTQTPKHLITATGQRVTLRCSPRSGDLSVYWYQQSLDQGLQFLIQYYNGEERAKGNILERFSAQQFPDLHSELNLSSLELGDSALYFCASSVSSGVGQPQHFGDGTRLSIL.

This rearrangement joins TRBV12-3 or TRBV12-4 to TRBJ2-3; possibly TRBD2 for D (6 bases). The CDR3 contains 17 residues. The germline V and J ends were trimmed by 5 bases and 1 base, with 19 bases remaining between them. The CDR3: CASSPRERRGGTDTQYF. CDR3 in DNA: TGTGCCAGCAGTCCCCGGGAGCGTAGAGGGGGCACAGATACGCAGTATTTT.

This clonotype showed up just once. CDR3 in amino acids: CASSLVTAEGEQYF. In DNA, the CDR3 is TGCGCCAGCAGCTTAGTGACAGCCGAGGGGGAGCAGTACTTC. V and J are TRBV5-1 and TRBJ2-4, with D possibly matching TRBD1 (6 bases). The V end lost 2 bases, the J end lost 13 bases, and 19 bases lay between the germline ends. The CDR3 contains 14 residues. The germline V gene has CDR1 SGHRS and CDR2 YFSETQ.

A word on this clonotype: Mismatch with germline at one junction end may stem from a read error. In DNA form, the CDR3 reads TGTGCCGGCAGCCTTTTTGTCACAGATACGCAGTATTTT. It yields the protein CAGSLFVTDTQYF. This rearrangement joins TRBV3-1 to TRBJ2-3; D is ambiguous. CDR1 and CDR2 (germline): LGHDT, YNNKEL (reference sequence). The CDR3 is 13 residues long.

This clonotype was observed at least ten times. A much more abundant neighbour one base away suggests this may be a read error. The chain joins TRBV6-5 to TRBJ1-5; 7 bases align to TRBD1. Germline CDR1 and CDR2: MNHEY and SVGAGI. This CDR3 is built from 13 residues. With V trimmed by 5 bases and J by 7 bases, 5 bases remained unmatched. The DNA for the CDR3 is TGTGCCAGCAGTCACAACAGGGGCCAGCCCCAGCATTTT. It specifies CASSHNRGQPQHF.

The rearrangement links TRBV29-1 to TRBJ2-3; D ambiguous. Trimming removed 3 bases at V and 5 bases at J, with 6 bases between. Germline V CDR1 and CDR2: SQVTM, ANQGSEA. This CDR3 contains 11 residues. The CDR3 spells CSVEGRDTQYF. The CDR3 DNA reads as TGCAGCGTTGAGGGCCGAGATACGCAGTATTTT.

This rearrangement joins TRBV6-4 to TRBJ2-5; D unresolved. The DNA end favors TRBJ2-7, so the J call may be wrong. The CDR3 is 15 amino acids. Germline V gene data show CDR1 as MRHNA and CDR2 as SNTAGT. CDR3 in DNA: TGTGCCAGCAGTGACCCTTCATCCCTCTCCTACGAGCAGTACTTC. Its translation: CASSDPSSLSYEQYF.

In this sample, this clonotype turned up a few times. The CDR3 nucleotides are TGCGCCAGCAGGGTAGGGGATAACAATGAGCAGTTCTTC. It specifies CASRVGDNNEQFF. The chain uses TRBV5-1 and TRBJ2-1; D is perhaps TRBD1 (5 bases). Between the trimmed V and J ends, which lost 5 bases and 5 bases, there was a span of 11 bases. Germline-derived CDR1 and CDR2 are SGHRS and YFSETQ. The CDR3 totals 13 residues. The whole variable domain, filled in from reference TRBV5-1 and TRBJ2-1, reads KAGVTQTPRYLIKTRGQQVTLSCSPISGHRSVSWYQQTPGQGLQFLFEYFSETQRNKGNFPGRFSGRQFSNSRSEMNVSTLELGDSALYLCASRVGDNNEQFFGPGTRLTVL.

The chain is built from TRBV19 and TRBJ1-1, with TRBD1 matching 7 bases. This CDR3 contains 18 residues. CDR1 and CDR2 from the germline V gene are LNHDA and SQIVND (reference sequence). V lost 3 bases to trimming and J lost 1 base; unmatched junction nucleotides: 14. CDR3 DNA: TGTGCCAGTAGTATCCCGACAGGGCCACCGTGGGGGAACACTGAAGCTTTCTTT. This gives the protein CASSIPTGPPWGNTEAFF.

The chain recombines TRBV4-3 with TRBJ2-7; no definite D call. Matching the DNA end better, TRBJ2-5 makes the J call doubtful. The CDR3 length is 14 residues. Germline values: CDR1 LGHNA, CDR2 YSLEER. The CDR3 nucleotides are TGCGCCAGCAGCCTTGGGATAGGCCTGGAGACCCAGTACTTC. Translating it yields CASSLGIGLETQYF.